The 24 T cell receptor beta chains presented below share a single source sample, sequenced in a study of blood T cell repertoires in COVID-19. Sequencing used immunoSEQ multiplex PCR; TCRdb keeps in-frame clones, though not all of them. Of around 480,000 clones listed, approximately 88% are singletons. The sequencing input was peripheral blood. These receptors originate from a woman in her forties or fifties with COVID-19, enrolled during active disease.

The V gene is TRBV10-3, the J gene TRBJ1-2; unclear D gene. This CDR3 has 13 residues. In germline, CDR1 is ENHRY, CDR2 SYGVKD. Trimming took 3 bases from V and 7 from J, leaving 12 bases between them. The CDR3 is CAISELEEVGYTF. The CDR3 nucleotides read TGTGCCATCAGTGAATTGGAGGAGGTTGGCTACACCTTC.

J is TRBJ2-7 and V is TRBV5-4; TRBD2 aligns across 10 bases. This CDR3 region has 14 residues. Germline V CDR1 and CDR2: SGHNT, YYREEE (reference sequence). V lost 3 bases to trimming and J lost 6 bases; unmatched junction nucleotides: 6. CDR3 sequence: CASSSLGTSVEQYF. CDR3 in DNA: TGTGCCAGCAGCTCTCTAGGGACTAGCGTCGAGCAGTACTTC.

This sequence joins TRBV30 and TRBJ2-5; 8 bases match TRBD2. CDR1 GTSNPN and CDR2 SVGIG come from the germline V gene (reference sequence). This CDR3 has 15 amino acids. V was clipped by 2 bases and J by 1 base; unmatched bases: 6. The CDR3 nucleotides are TGTGCCTGGAGTTTGGAGCGGGGGCTCCAAGAGACCCAGTACTTC. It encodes CAWSLERGLQETQYF.

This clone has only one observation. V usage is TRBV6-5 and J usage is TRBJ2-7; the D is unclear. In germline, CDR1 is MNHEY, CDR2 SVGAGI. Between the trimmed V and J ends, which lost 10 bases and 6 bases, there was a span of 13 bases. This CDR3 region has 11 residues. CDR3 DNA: TGTGCCACCCTAATAAGAGGCGAGCAGTACTTC. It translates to CATLIRGEQYF.

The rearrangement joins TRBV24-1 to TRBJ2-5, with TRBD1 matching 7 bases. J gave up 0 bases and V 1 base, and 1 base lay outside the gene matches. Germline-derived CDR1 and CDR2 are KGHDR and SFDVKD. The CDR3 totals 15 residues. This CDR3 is CATSDFGTDQETQYF. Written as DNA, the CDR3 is TGTGCCACCAGTGATTTTGGGACAGACCAAGAGACCCAGTACTTC.

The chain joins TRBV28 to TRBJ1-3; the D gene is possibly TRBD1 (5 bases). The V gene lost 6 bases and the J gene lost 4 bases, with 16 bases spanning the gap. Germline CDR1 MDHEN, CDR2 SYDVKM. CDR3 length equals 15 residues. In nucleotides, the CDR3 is TGTGCCAGCAGCCCGCCGGGGGGGGTCGGAAACACCATATATTTT. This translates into CASSPPGGVGNTIYF. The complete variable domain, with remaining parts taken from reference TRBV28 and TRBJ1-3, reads DVKVTQSSRYLVKRTGEKVFLECVQDMDHENMFWYRQDPGLGLRLIYFSYDVKMKEKGDIPEGYSVSREKKERFSLILESASTNQTSMYLCASSPPGGVGNTIYFGEGSWLTVV.

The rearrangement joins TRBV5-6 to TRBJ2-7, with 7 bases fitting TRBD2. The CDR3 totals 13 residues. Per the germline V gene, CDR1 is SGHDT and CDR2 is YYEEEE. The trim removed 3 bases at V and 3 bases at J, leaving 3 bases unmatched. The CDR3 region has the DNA TGTGCCAGCAGCTCTGGGGGGGACTACGAGCAGTACTTC. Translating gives CASSSGGDYEQYF.

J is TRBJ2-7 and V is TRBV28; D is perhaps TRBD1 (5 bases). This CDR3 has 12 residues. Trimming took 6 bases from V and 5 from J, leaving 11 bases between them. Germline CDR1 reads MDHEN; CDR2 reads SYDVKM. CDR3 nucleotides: TGTGCCAGCAGCCAGGGTCCAGACGAGCAGTACTTC. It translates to CASSQGPDEQYF.

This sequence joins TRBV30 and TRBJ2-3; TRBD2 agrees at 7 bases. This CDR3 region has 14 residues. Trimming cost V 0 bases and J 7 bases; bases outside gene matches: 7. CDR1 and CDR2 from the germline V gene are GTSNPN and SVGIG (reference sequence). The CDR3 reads CAWSVYGGTYTQYF. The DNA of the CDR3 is TGTGCCTGGAGTGTTTACGGGGGGACGTATACGCAGTATTTT.

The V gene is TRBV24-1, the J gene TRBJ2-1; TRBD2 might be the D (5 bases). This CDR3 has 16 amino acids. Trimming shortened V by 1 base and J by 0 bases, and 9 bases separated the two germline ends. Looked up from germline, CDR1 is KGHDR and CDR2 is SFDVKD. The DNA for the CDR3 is TGTGCCACCAGTGATTTTCCTGGGAGCTCCTACAATGAGCAGTTCTTC. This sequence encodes CATSDFPGSSYNEQFF.

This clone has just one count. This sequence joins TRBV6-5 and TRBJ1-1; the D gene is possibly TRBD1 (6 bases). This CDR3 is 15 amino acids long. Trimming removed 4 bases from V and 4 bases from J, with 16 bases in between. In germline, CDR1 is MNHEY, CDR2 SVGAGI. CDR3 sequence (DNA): TGTGCCAGCAGTTTAACGGGACACCTTGGCACTGAAGCTTTCTTT. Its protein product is CASSLTGHLGTEAFF.

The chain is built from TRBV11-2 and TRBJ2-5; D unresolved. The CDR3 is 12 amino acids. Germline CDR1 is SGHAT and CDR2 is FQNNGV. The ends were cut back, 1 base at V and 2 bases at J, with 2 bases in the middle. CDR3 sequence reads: CASSLVQETQYF. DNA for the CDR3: TGTGCCAGCAGCTTAGTACAAGAGACCCAGTACTTC.

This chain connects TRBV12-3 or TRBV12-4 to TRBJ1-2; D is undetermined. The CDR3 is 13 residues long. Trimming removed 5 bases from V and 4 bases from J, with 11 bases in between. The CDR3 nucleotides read TGTGCCAGCAGTCCATCCAATTCCTATGGCTACACCTTC. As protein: CASSPSNSYGYTF.

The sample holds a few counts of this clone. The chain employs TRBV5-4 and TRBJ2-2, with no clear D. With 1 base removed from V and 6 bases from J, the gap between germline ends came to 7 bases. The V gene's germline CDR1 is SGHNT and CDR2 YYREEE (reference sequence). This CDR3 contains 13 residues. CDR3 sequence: CASSLTRSGELFF. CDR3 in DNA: TGTGCCAGCAGCTTGACGCGGTCCGGGGAGCTGTTTTTT.

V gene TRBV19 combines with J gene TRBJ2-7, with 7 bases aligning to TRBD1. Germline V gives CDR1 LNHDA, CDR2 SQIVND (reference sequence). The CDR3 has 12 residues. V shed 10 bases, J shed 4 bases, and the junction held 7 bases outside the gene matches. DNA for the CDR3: TGTGCCACCCGGGACAGACCTTACGAGCAGTACTTC. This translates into CATRDRPYEQYF.

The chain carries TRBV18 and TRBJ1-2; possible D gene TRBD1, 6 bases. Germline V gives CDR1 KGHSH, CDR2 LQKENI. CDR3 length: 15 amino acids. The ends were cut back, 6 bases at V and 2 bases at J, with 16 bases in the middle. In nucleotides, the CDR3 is TGTGCCAGCTCGCAAGGGGGACAACGGAACTATGGCTACACCTTC. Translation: CASSQGGQRNYGYTF.

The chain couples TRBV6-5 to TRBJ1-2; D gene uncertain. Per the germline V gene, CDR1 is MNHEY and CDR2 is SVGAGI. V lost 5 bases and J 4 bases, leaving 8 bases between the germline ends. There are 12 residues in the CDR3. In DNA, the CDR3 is TGTGCCAGCAGTCCCCACAGCTATGGCTACACCTTC. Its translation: CASSPHSYGYTF.

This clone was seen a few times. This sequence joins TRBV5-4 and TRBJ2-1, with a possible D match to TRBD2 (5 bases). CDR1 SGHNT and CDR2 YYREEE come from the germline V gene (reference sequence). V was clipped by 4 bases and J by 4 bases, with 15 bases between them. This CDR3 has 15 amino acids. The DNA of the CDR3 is TGTGCCAGCAGCCAAGAAGCACGGGGATACAATGAGCAGTTCTTC. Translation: CASSQEARGYNEQFF.

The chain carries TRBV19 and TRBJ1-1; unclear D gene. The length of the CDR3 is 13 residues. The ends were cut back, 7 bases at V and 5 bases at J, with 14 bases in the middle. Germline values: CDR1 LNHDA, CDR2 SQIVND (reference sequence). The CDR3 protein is CASINRPITEAFF. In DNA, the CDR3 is TGTGCCAGTATCAACAGACCAATTACTGAAGCTTTCTTT. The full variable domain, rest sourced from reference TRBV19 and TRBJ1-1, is DGGITQSPKYLFRKEGQNVTLSCEQNLNHDAMYWYRQDPGQGLRLIYYSQIVNDFQKGDIAEGYSVSREKKESFPLTVTSAQKNPTAFYLCASINRPITEAFFGQGTRLTVV.

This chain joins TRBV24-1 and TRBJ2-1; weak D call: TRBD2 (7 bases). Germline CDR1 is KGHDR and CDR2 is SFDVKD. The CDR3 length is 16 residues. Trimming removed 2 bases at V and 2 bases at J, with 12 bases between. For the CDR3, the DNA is TGTGCCACCAGTGATTCGAGGGGGGGCACCTACAATGAGCAGTTCTTC. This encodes CATSDSRGGTYNEQFF.

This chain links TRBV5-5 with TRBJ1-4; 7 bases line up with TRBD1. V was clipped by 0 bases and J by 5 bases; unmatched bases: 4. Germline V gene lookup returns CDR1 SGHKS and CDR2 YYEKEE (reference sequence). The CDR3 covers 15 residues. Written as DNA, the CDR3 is TGTGCCAGCAGCTTGGCCAGGGGGAAAAATGAAAAACTGTTTTTT. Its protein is CASSLARGKNEKLFF.

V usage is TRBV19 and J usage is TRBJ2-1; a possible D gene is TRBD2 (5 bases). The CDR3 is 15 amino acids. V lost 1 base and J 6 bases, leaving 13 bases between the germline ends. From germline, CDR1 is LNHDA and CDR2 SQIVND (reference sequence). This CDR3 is CASSIGRQVGNEQFF. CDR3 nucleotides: TGTGCCAGTAGTATAGGGAGGCAGGTGGGCAATGAGCAGTTCTTC.

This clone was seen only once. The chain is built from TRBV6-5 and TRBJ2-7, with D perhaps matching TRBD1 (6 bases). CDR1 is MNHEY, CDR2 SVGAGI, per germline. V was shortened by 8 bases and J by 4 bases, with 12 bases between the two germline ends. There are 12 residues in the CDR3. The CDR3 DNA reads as TGTGCCAGCGGCAACAGGGATTACGAGCAGTACTTC. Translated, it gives CASGNRDYEQYF.

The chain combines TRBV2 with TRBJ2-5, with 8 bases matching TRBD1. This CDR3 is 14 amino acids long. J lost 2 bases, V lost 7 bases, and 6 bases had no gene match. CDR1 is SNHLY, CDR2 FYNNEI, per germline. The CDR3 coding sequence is TGTGCCAGCATCGGGACAGGACCACAAGAGACCCAGTACTTC. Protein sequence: CASIGTGPQETQYF.